One sample yielded the 20 T cell receptor beta chains listed below, sequenced in a study of identifying expanded T cells in peripheral blood. Sequencing used immunoSEQ multiplex PCR; TCRdb keeps in-frame clones, though not all of them. The table records around 94,000 clones, 88% of them present only once. Sequenced sample: blood. The receptors shown here come from a person between 18 and 75 years old in good health.

The V and J genes are TRBV10-2 and TRBJ2-2, with 7 bases identical to TRBD1. Germline V gene lookup returns CDR1 WSHSY and CDR2 SAAADI. The CDR3 covers 14 residues. V was clipped by 6 bases and J by 7 bases; unmatched bases: 8. The CDR3 DNA is TGCGCCAGCAGGGAACAGGGGTTGGGCGGGGAGCTGTTTTTT. Protein sequence: CASREQGLGGELFF.

The chain employs TRBV2 and TRBJ1-4, with TRBD1 matching 7 bases. With V trimmed by 8 bases and J by 3 bases, 6 bases remained unmatched. Germline V lookup: CDR1 SNHLY, CDR2 FYNNEI. The length of the CDR3 is 14 residues. The CDR3 nucleotides are TGTGCCAGCGGGACAGTGAAGTCTAATGAAAAACTGTTTTTT. It specifies CASGTVKSNEKLFF.

The chain uses TRBV5-1 and TRBJ1-1; 8 bases map to TRBD1. Germline CDR1 and CDR2: SGHRS and YFSETQ. The V gene end was trimmed by 0 bases and the J gene end by 8 bases; junction bases not matched to a gene: 9. This CDR3 contains 15 residues. For the CDR3, the DNA is TGCGCCAGCAGCTTGGGCCCGGGACAGGTCCAGGAAGCTTTCTTT. It is translated as CASSLGPGQVQEAFF.

The CDR3 region is CASSRDYNNEQFF. Here the CDR3 DNA reads TGTGCCAGCAGCCGGGACTACAACAATGAGCAGTTCTTC. This rearrangement joins TRBV9 to TRBJ2-1; 7 bases agree with TRBD2. Trimming at V came to 4 bases and at J to 5 bases, leaving 3 bases not matched to a gene. The CDR3 has 13 residues. CDR1 SGDLS and CDR2 YYNGEE come from the germline V gene.

This chain uses TRBV14 with TRBJ1-6; no reliable D call. CDR1 is SGHDN and CDR2 is FVKESK in the germline V gene. The V gene lost 4 bases and the J gene lost 13 bases, with 17 bases spanning the gap. This CDR3 has 14 amino acids. Here the CDR3 DNA reads TGTGCCAGCAGCCCCAACATGGGGAGTTCGCCCCTCCACTTT. This encodes CASSPNMGSSPLHF.

The chain carries TRBV29-1 and TRBJ2-2, with D maybe TRBD1 (6 bases). V was pared by 3 bases and J by 5 bases, with 19 bases between. Germline assignment: CDR1 SQVTM and CDR2 ANQGSEA. The CDR3 consists of 16 residues. The CDR3 nucleotides are TGCAGCGTTGAGGGGGCGCCCGGGATGAAAACCGGGGAGCTGTTTTTT. Amino acid sequence: CSVEGAPGMKTGELFF.

This clone was detected once. The J gene is TRBJ2-3, the V gene TRBV18; TRBD1 is a possible D gene (5 bases). The CDR3 runs to 15 residues. CDR1 and CDR2 (germline): KGHSH, LQKENI. Trimming removed 4 bases from V and 1 base from J, with 12 bases in between. For the CDR3, the DNA is TGTGCCAGCTCACGAGGTCCAGGGCGCACAGATACGCAGTATTTT. Protein: CASSRGPGRTDTQYF.

The V gene is TRBV7-9, the J gene TRBJ1-4, with D possibly being TRBD1 (5 bases). V was pared by 6 bases and J by 7 bases, with 15 bases between. The CDR3 runs 14 residues. Per germline, CDR1 SEHNR and CDR2 FQNEAQ (reference sequence). CDR3 nucleotides: TGTGCCAGCAGTCCTTCGGGGGAAGGTGAAAAACTGTTTTTT. As protein: CASSPSGEGEKLFF.

This clone was picked up a small number of times. This chain connects TRBV7-3 to TRBJ2-3; D gene unclear. V was clipped by 1 base and J by 3 bases, with 11 bases between them. There are 15 residues in the CDR3. The germline gives CDR1 SGHTA, CDR2 FQGTGA. In DNA form, the CDR3 reads TGTGCCAGCAGCTTAAAAGGGATATGGACAGATACGCAGTATTTT. This translates into CASSLKGIWTDTQYF. The entire variable domain, with the rest obtained from reference TRBV7-3 and TRBJ2-3, is as follows: GAGVSQTPSNKVTEKGKYVELRCDPISGHTALYWYRQSLGQGPEFLIYFQGTGAADDSGLPNDRFFAVRPEGSVSTLKIQRTERGDSAVYLCASSLKGIWTDTQYFGPGTRLTVL.

The chain links TRBV7-8 to TRBJ2-3; perhaps TRBD1 as D (5 bases). Trimming left V 7 bases short and J 3 bases short, with 14 bases between. The germline V gene has CDR1 SGHVS and CDR2 FQNEAQ. This CDR3 is built from 14 residues. CDR3 in amino acids: CASTLGPGTDTQYF. In DNA form, the CDR3 reads TGTGCCAGCACCCTAGGGCCAGGGACAGATACGCAGTATTTT.

The chain has TRBV5-1 and TRBJ2-1; D might be TRBD2 (5 bases). Per germline, CDR1 SGHRS and CDR2 YFSETQ. This CDR3 has 17 amino acids. Trimming pared 0 bases from V and 7 bases from J, leaving 20 bases between. The CDR3 loop is CASSLARSGVRWNEQFF. CDR3 nucleotide sequence: TGCGCCAGCAGCTTGGCTCGGAGCGGAGTAAGGTGGAATGAGCAGTTCTTC.

The rearrangement uses TRBV5-6 and TRBJ2-3; TRBD2 matches 7 bases. CDR1 is SGHDT and CDR2 is YYEEEE in the germline V gene. J gave up 0 bases and V 1 base, and 8 bases lay outside the gene matches. The CDR3 sequence is 17 residues long. The CDR3 here is CASSLLLWGGSTDTQYF. CDR3 nucleotide sequence: TGTGCCAGCAGCTTGCTTCTGTGGGGAGGGAGCACAGATACGCAGTATTTT.

CDR3 nucleotides: TGCGCCAGCAGCTTGGGACTAGCGGGAGACGAGACCCAGTACTTC. It is translated as CASSLGLAGDETQYF. The chain recombines TRBV5-1 with TRBJ2-5; the match to TRBD2 covers 12 bases. Per germline, CDR1 SGHRS and CDR2 YFSETQ. The CDR3 consists of 15 residues. J gave up 5 bases and V 0 bases, and 2 bases lay outside the gene matches.

This clone has just one count. V gene TRBV18 combines with J gene TRBJ1-2, with 9 bases that match TRBD1. Germline V gene sequence: CDR1 KGHSH, CDR2 LQKENI. V was pared by 3 bases and J by 7 bases, with 9 bases of the junction left unmatched. There are 15 residues in the CDR3. The CDR3 region is CASSPGQGRSSGYTF. DNA of the CDR3: TGTGCCAGCTCACCGGGACAGGGCCGGTCGTCTGGCTACACCTTC.

This rearrangement joins TRBV28 to TRBJ1-4; 8 bases are shared with TRBD1. This CDR3 is built from 15 residues. V lost 8 bases, J lost 2 bases, and 7 bases stayed unmatched. CDR1 and CDR2 (germline): MDHEN, SYDVKM. The CDR3 here is CASGGQGATNEKLFF. The CDR3 DNA is TGTGCCAGCGGGGGCCAGGGGGCGACTAATGAAAAACTGTTTTTT.

This sequence joins TRBV30 and TRBJ2-2; TRBD2 aligns across 12 bases. Germline CDR1 and CDR2: GTSNPN and SVGIG (reference sequence). V shed 4 bases and J 5 bases; nucleotides not matched to a gene: 8. The CDR3 spans 16 residues. The CDR3 loop is CAWNPSGGARTGELFF. CDR3 coding DNA: TGTGCCTGGAACCCTAGCGGGGGGGCGCGTACCGGGGAGCTGTTTTTT.

This rearrangement joins TRBV6-4 to TRBJ1-1; 9 positions agree with TRBD1. The CDR3 runs 13 residues. V lost 4 bases and J lost 11; bases outside the gene matches: 8. Germline V CDR1 and CDR2: MRHNA, SNTAGT. The CDR3: CASSVVQGALAFF. The CDR3, as DNA: TGTGCCAGCAGTGTGGTACAGGGGGCGTTGGCTTTCTTT.

V usage is TRBV7-9 and J usage is TRBJ2-1, with 7 bases aligning to TRBD1. Trimming at V came to 5 bases and at J to 5 bases, leaving 3 bases not matched to a gene. The V gene's germline CDR1 is SEHNR and CDR2 FQNEAQ (reference sequence). The CDR3 is 13 residues long. The CDR3 DNA sequence: TGTGCCAGCAGCCTGACAGGGAACAATGAGCAGTTCTTC. Translating it yields CASSLTGNNEQFF.

The genes are TRBV5-1 and TRBJ2-5, with 11 bases matching TRBD1. Germline V CDR1 and CDR2: SGHRS, YFSETQ. There are 15 residues in the CDR3. J gave up 4 bases and V 0 bases, and 2 bases lay outside the gene matches. The DNA of the CDR3 is TGCGCCAGCAGCTTGGGGACAGGGGGCTTAGAGACCCAGTACTTC. Protein product: CASSLGTGGLETQYF.

The J gene is TRBJ1-1, the V gene TRBV5-8; unclear D gene. The germline V and J ends were trimmed by 3 bases and 5 bases, with 17 bases remaining between them. CDR3 size: 15 residues. Per the germline V gene, CDR1 is SGHTS and CDR2 is YDEGEE. CDR3 bases: TGTGCCAGCAGCTCCTGGGTCGGGGAGGGAACTGAAGCTTTCTTT. It codes for CASSSWVGEGTEAFF.